This T cell receptor (beta chain) derives from a study of Tregs in tolerant kidney transplant recipients. Germline V gene data show CDR1 as LNHDA and CDR2 as SQIVND (reference sequence). The CDR3 spans 17 residues. V dropped 1 base and J dropped 5; count of bases not matched to a gene: 13. In the case of this clone: The CDR3 end lies 3 residues beyond the end of the read and is filled in from the germline J gene.

TCRdb's copy holds only in-frame clones and misses some; the assay was immunoSEQ multiplex PCR. The sample has fewer than 35,000 clones. The V gene is TRBV19, the J gene TRBJ1-1; 7 nucleotides match TRBD1. The sequences come from CD8+ T cells from blood, collected before the transplant. The sequence came from a human donor who received a combined kidney and bone marrow transplant. CDR3 bases read: TGTGCCAGTAGTATAGGGTCCGCAGGGGGGTATCTAACTGAA. Amino acids: CASSIGSAGGYLTE. The full CDR3 protein is CASSIGSAGGYLTEAFF.